A selection of T cell receptor beta chains follows, all from one sample in a study of T cell responses to AZD1222 COVID-19 vaccine. Method: immunoSEQ multiplex PCR; TCRdb's copy keeps in-frame clones and lacks some. This sample yields more than 110,000 clones, of which about 90% are seen a single time; more than 3.5% belongs to the top ten. Specimen: peripheral blood, collected on day 0 of AZD1222 vaccination. Receptors were obtained from an adult in good health. Each CDR3 is given with its conserved first and last residue. A D gene is named only where the DNA matches it firmly. Clone size appears in some rows only: once, few, many, or a class for an expanded clone.

TRBD2,-,TRBJ2-5,TRBV27,TGTGCCAGCAGTTTAGCTAGCGGCAGGTACCAAGAGACCCAGTACTTC,CASSLASGRYQETQYF
-,-,TRBJ2-7,TRBV28,TGTGCCAGCAGTAGGCTGAGGGAGCAGTACTTC,CASSRLREQYF
TRBD1,once,TRBJ2-7,TRBV29-1,TGCAGCGTTGAAGGGGCCGACAGGGGGCGTCTCGAGCAGTACTTC,CSVEGADRGRLEQYF
TRBD2,-,TRBJ2-1,TRBV10-3,TGTGCCATCAAAGCTAGCGGGATTGAGCAGTTCTTC,CAIKASGIEQFF
-,-,TRBJ1-6,TRBV12-3/TRBV12-4,TGTGCCAGCAGCCGCGCTCAGGGGCCCCTCCACTTT,CASSRAQGPLHF
-,-,TRBJ1-6,TRBV19,TGTGCCAGTAGCCTTGGGGGTTCACCCCTCCACTTT,CASSLGGSPLHF
TRBD2,-,TRBJ2-3,TRBV7-6,TGTGCCAGCAGCTCAGGACTAGCGGGAGATCCCCACACAGATACGCAGTATTTT,CASSSGLAGDPHTDTQYF
TRBD1,-,TRBJ2-7,TRBV2,TGTGCCAGCAGGGGGGACAGGCGATCCTACGAGCAGTACTTC,CASRGDRRSYEQYF
TRBD2,-,TRBJ2-5,TRBV7-2,TGTGCCAGCAGCCTCGGGCTAGCGGGAGGCCAAGAGACCCAGTACTTC,CASSLGLAGGQETQYF
-,-,TRBJ2-3,TRBV9,TGTGCCAGCAGCGTAGGCCCGGTCACAGATACGCAGTATTTT,CASSVGPVTDTQYF
-,-,TRBJ2-3,TRBV9,TGTGCCAGCAGCGTAGCTACCTCGGATGAGACAGAGAGCACAGATACGCAGTATTTT,CASSVATSDETESTDTQYF
TRBD1,-,TRBJ2-4,TRBV29-1,TGCAGCTCGGGACAGACTTCTTTATTAGCCAAAAACATTCAGTACTTC,CSSGQTSLLAKNIQYF
-,-,TRBJ2-7,TRBV5-1,TGCGCCAGCAGCTTGGCGGCCTCGACTAGTTTTAGCTCCTACGAGCAGTACTTC,CASSLAASTSFSSYEQYF
-,-,TRBJ1-5,TRBV27,TGTGCCAGCAGTGTCACCTATAGCAATCAGCCCCAGCATTTT,CASSVTYSNQPQHF
TRBD2,-,TRBJ2-1,TRBV2,TGTGCCAGCAACCCGGGACTAGCGAGATACAATGAGCAGTTCTTC,CASNPGLARYNEQFF
-,-,TRBJ1-3,TRBV19,TGTGCCAGTAGCCTGATGGACACCATATATTTT,CASSLMDTIYF
-,few,TRBJ2-2,TRBV28,TGTGCCAGCAGTTTTGGACTACCAAACACCGGGGAGCTGTTTTTT,CASSFGLPNTGELFF
-,-,TRBJ2-7,TRBV24-1,TGTGCCACCAGTGATTTTGACAGCTACGAGCAGTACTTC,CATSDFDSYEQYF
-,-,TRBJ1-1,TRBV18,TGTGCCAGCCCTAAGGGGGGGCCAGCTTTCTTT,CASPKGGPAFF
TRBD2,-,TRBJ2-3,TRBV9,TGTGCCAGCAGCGTAGCTAGCGGGGGCACAGATACGCAGTATTTT,CASSVASGGTDTQYF